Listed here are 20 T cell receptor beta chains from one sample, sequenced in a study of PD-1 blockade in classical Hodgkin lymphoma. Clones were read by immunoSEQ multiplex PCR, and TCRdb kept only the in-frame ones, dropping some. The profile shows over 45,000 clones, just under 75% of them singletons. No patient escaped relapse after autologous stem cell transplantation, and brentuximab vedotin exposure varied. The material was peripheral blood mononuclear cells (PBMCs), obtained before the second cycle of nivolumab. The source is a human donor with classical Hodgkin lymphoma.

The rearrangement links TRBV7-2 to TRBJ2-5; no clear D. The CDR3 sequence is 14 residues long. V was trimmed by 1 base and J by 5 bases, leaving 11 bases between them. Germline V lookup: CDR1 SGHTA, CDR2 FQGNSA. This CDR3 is CASSLVLPRETQYF. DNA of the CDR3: TGTGCCAGCAGCTTAGTACTACCGCGGGAGACCCAGTACTTC.

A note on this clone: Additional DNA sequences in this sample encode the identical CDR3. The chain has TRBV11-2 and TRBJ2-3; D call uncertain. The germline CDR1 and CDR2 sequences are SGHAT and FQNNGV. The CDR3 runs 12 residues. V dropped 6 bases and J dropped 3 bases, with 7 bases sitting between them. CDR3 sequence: CASSSNTDTQYF. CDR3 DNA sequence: TGTGCCAGCAGTTCAAATACAGATACGCAGTATTTT.

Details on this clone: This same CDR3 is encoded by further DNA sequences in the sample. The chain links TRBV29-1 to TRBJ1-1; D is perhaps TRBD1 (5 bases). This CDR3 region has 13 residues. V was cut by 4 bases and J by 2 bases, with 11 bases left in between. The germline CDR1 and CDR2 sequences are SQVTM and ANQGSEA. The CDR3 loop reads CSVVGQGNTEAFF. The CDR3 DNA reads TGCAGCGTTGTCGGGCAGGGTAACACTGAAGCTTTCTTT.

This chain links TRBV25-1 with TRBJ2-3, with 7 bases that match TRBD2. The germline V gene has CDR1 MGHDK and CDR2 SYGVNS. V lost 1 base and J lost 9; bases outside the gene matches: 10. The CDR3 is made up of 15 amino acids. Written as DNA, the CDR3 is TGTGCCAGCAGTGAATGGGGGGGTAGGGCGCTAACGCAGTATTTT. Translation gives CASSEWGGRALTQYF.

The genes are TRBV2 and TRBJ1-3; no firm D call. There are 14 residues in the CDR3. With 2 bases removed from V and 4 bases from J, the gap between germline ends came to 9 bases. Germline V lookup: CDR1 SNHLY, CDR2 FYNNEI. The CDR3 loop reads CASSEMGSGNTIYF. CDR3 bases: TGTGCCAGCAGTGAAATGGGTTCCGGAAACACCATATATTTT.

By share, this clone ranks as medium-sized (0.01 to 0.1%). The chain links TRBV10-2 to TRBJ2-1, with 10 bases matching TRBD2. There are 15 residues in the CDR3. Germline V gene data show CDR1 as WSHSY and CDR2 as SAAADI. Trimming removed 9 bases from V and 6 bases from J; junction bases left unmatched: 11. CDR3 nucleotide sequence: TGCGCCAGTGGGCTAGCGGGAGCAGGAGGCAATGAGCAGTTCTTC. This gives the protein CASGLAGAGGNEQFF.

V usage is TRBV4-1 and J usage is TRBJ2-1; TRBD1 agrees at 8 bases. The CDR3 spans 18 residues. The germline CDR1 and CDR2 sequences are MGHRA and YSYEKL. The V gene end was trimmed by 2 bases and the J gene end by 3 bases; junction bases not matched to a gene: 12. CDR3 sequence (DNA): TGCGCCAGCAGCCAAAAGGGTTGGGGGGACAGGAGCTACAATGAGCAGTTCTTC. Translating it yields CASSQKGWGDRSYNEQFF.

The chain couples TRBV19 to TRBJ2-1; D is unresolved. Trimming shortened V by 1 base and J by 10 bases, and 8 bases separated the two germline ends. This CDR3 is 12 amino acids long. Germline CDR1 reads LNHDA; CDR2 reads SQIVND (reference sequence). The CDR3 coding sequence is TGTGCCAGTAGTATAGTTCGTAGCGAGCAGTTCTTC. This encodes CASSIVRSEQFF.

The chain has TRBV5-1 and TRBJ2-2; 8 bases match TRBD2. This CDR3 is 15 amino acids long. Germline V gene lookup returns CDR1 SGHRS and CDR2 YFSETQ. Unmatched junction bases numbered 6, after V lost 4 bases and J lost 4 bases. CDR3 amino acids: CASSLSLAGTGELFF. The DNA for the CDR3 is TGCGCCAGCAGCCTGAGTCTAGCGGGCACCGGGGAGCTGTTTTTT.

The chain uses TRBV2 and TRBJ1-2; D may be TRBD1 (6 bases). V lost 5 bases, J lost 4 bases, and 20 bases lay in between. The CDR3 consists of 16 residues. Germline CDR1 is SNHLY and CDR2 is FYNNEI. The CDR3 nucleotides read TGTGCCAGCAGTTACGGGACACCCTCTGGGGGCTATGGCTACACCTTC. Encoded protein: CASSYGTPSGGYGYTF. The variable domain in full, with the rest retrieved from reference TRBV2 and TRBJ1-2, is EPEVTQTPSHQVTQMGQEVILRCVPISNHLYFYWYRQILGQKVEFLVSFYNNEISEKSEIFDDQFSVERPDGSNFTLKIRSTKLEDSAMYFCASSYGTPSGGYGYTFGSGTRLTVV.

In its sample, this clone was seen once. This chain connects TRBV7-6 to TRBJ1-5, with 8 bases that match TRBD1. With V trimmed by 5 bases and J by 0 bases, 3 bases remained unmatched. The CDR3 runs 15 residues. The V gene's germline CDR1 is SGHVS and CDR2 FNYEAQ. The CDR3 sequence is CASSPGQGSNQPQHF. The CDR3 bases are TGTGCCAGCAGCCCCGGACAGGGTAGCAATCAGCCCCAGCATTTT.

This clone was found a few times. The CDR3, as DNA: TGTGCCAGCAGTTGGGGACAGTTGAACACTGAAGCTTTCTTT. Translated: CASSWGQLNTEAFF. This sequence joins TRBV6-5 and TRBJ1-1, with 7 bases aligning to TRBD1. The CDR3 has 14 amino acids. The germline gives CDR1 MNHEY, CDR2 SVGAGI. V lost 4 bases, J lost 0 bases, and 2 bases stayed unmatched.

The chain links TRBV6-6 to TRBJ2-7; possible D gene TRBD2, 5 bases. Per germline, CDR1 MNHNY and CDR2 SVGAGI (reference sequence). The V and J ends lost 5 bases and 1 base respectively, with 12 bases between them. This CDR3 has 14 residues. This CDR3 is CASSGVSESYEQYF. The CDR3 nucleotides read TGTGCCAGCAGTGGGGTTAGCGAATCCTACGAGCAGTACTTC.

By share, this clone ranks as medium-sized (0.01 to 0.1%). The CDR3 here is CASSLRWEPTYEQYF. The CDR3 DNA is TGTGCCAGCAGTTTAAGGTGGGAGCCTACCTACGAGCAGTACTTC. The rearrangement uses TRBV27 and TRBJ2-7, with D possibly TRBD2 on 5 matching bases. The CDR3 is 15 amino acids. The germline CDR1 and CDR2 sequences are MNHEY and SMNVEV (reference sequence). Trimming cost V 2 bases and J 2 bases, with 13 bases left between them.

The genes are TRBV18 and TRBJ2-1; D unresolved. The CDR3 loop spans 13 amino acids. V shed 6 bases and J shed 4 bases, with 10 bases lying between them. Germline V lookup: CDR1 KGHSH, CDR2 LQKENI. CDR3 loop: CASSTSGYNEQFF. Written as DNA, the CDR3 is TGTGCCAGCTCCACCTCCGGGTACAATGAGCAGTTCTTC. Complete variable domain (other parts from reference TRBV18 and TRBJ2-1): NAGVMQNPRHLVRRRGQEARLRCSPMKGHSHVYWYRQLPEEGLKFMVYLQKENIIDESGMPKERFSAEFPKEGPSILRIQQVVRGDSAAYFCASSTSGYNEQFFGPGTRLTVL.

The CDR3 is CASSPSQETQYF. In DNA, the CDR3 is TGTGCCAGCAGCCCTTCCCAAGAGACCCAGTACTTC. The V call is TRBV7-2, the J call TRBJ2-5; the D is unclear. Germline V gene lookup returns CDR1 SGHTA and CDR2 FQGNSA. Trimming removed 5 bases from V and 1 base from J, with 5 bases in between. The CDR3 covers 12 residues. The full variable domain, in which reference TRBV7-2 and TRBJ2-5 provide the parts outside the CDR3, is GAGVSQSPSNKVTEKGKDVELRCDPISGHTALYWYRQSLGQGLEFLIYFQGNSAPDKSGLPSDRFSAERTGGSVSTLTIQRTQQEDSAVYLCASSPSQETQYFGPGTRLLVL.

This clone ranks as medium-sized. DNA for the CDR3: TGTGCCAGCTCACCGGCCTTGAACACTGAAGCTTTCTTT. Translation gives CASSPALNTEAFF. The chain couples TRBV18 to TRBJ1-1; no firm D call. CDR1 and CDR2 from the germline V gene are KGHSH and LQKENI. Trimming took 3 bases from V and 0 from J, leaving 5 bases between them. The CDR3 covers 13 residues. Full variable domain (outside the CDR3, taken from reference TRBV18 and TRBJ1-1): NAGVMQNPRHLVRRRGQEARLRCSPMKGHSHVYWYRQLPEEGLKFMVYLQKENIIDESGMPKERFSAEFPKEGPSILRIQQVVRGDSAAYFCASSPALNTEAFFGQGTRLTVV.

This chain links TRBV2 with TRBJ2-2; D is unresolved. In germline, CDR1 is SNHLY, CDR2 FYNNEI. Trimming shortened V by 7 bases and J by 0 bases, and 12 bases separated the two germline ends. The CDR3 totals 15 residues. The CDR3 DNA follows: TGTGCCAGCACGGGCAGCCCTACGAACACCGGGGAGCTGTTTTTT. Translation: CASTGSPTNTGELFF.

CDR3 amino acids: CASSLRALSQGNTDTQYF. The CDR3 bases are TGCGCCAGCAGCTTGCGGGCGCTCAGTCAAGGAAATACAGATACGCAGTATTTT. The chain links TRBV5-1 to TRBJ2-3; unclear D gene. The germline V gene encodes CDR1 SGHRS and CDR2 YFSETQ. The CDR3 has 18 amino acids. The V and J ends lost 1 base and 3 bases respectively, with 21 bases between them.

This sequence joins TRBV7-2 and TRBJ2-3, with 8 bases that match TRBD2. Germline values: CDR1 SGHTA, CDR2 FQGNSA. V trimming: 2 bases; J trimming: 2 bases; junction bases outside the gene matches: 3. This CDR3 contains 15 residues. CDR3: CASSLRLANTDTQYF. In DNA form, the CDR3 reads TGTGCCAGCAGCTTAAGACTAGCGAACACAGATACGCAGTATTTT.